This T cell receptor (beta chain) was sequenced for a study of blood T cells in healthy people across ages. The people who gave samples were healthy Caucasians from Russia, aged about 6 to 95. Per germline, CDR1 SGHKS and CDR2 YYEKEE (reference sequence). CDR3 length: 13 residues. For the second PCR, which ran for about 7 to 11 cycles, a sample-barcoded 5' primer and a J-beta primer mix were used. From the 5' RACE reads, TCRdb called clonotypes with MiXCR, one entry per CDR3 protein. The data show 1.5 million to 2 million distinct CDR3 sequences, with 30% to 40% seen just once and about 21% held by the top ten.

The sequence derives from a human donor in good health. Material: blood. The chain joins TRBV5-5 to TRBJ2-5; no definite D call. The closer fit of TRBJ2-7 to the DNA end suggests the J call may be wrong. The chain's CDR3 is CASSLNFWAEQYF. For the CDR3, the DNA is TGTGCCAGCAGCTTGAATTTTTGGGCCGAGCAGTACTTC.